This T cell receptor beta chain originates from a study of shared clonotypes between healthy human individuals. Overall study context: Three CD4 naive, three CD4 memory, two CD8 naive and one CD8 memory plate were used per donor.

Naive CD8 isolation took CD45RO-negative cells positively selected for CCR7 and excluded terminally differentiated effector memory CD45RA+ cells. Generated by immunoSEQ multiplex PCR, the TCRdb table keeps only in-frame clones and is missing some. The repertoire holds roughly 2.1 million clones, with 93% as singletons. This clone was observed a handful of times. Other DNA sequences in the same sample also yield this CDR3. The sequence came from a man aged 18-30 years in good health. Some clones in this sample may be carry-over from other donors' samples. Source material: naive CD8+ T cells from PBMCs.

CDR3 region: CASSMRGNTEAFF. CDR3 nucleotide sequence: TGTGCCAGTAGTATGAGGGGGAACACTGAAGCTTTCTTT. The chain joins TRBV19 to TRBJ1-1, with D perhaps matching TRBD1 (5 bases). The V gene lost 3 bases and the J gene lost 1 base, with 6 bases spanning the gap. This CDR3 has 13 residues. Germline lookup yields CDR1 LNHDA and CDR2 SQIVND (reference sequence).